This T cell receptor (beta chain) came from a study of graft-versus-host responses after intestinal transplantation. This clone appeared a few times. This table comes from immunoSEQ multiplex PCR, and its TCRdb copy is limited to in-frame clones, with some not included. This sample has 5,500 to 6,500 clones, with 22% found just once. V was shortened by 6 bases and J by 3 bases, with 6 bases between the two germline ends. The germline CDR1 and CDR2 sequences are MNHNS and SASEGT. CDR3 length: 12 residues. The TCR sequence derives from a human patient who was an organ donor for intestinal transplantation. The material sequenced was alloreactive CD4+ T cells from a mixed lymphocyte reaction culture, taken before transplantation. Subset specified: CFSE-low proliferating T cells sorted from approximately 6-day pre-transplant mixed lymphocyte reaction (GvH or HvG direction). The rearrangement links TRBV6-1 to TRBJ1-5; no firm D call. The CDR3 region has the DNA TGTGCCAGCAGAGATACCAATCAGCCCCAGCATTTT. This encodes CASRDTNQPQHF.